Each of the 13 T cell receptor beta chains below was sequenced from the same sample in a study of cytomegalovirus exposure and HLA in healthy donors. Vbeta (60) and Jbeta (13) primers were used in the PCR. Produced via immunoSEQ multiplex PCR; TCRdb's table is partial and in-frame only. The table lists about 170,000 clones, 75% to 90% of them singletons. Input material: PBMCs. Source of these receptors: a male donor in good health and CMV-seronegative.

The chain employs TRBV6-1 and TRBJ2-7; D not resolved. The CDR3 is 16 residues long. Trimming took 2 bases from V and 6 from J, leaving 20 bases between them. CDR1 and CDR2 (germline): MNHNS, SASEGT. The CDR3 nucleotides read TGTGCCAGCAGTGAAAGCATCCGGGTAAACTCAGTCGAGCAGTACTTC. It encodes CASSESIRVNSVEQYF.

The chain employs TRBV11-2 and TRBJ2-2; D possibly corresponds to TRBD2 (5 bases). V lost 3 bases and J 6 bases, leaving 14 bases between the germline ends. The CDR3 runs to 15 residues. Germline CDR1 SGHAT, CDR2 FQNNGV. In nucleotides, the CDR3 is TGTGCCAGCAGCTTTAATGTGGCGGGTCCCGGGGAGCTGTTTTTT. Amino acids: CASSFNVAGPGELFF.

The chain joins TRBV9 to TRBJ2-2; the D gene is possibly TRBD1 (6 bases). Germline CDR1 and CDR2: SGDLS and YYNGEE. V lost 0 bases, J lost 5 bases, and 11 bases lay in between. The length of the CDR3 is 15 residues. The CDR3 DNA follows: TGTGCCAGCAGCGTAGAAACAGGGTGGACCGGGGAGCTGTTTTTT. The encoded protein is CASSVETGWTGELFF.

V and J are TRBV19 and TRBJ2-7; D remains unclear. Germline assignment: CDR1 LNHDA and CDR2 SQIVND (reference sequence). This CDR3 spans 14 amino acids. V lost 3 bases, J lost 5 bases, and 14 bases lay in between. CDR3 loop: CASSIGRQVHEQYF. CDR3 DNA: TGTGCCAGTAGTATCGGCCGCCAGGTGCACGAGCAGTACTTC.

The chain combines TRBV7-9 with TRBJ2-2; D perhaps matches TRBD1 (5 bases). The CDR3 consists of 15 residues. Germline V gene lookup returns CDR1 SEHNR and CDR2 FQNEAQ (reference sequence). The V end was cut by 2 bases, the J end by 0 bases, with 7 bases between. The CDR3 spells CASSLSGPNTGELFF. The DNA for the CDR3 is TGTGCCAGCAGCTTATCAGGGCCGAACACCGGGGAGCTGTTTTTT.

This rearrangement joins TRBV15 to TRBJ1-5, with D uncertain. This CDR3 has 16 amino acids. The V and J ends lost 5 bases and 7 bases respectively, with 21 bases between them. The germline CDR1 and CDR2 sequences are LNHNV and YYDKDF (reference sequence). CDR3 bases: TGTGCCACCAGCCGCGCCGCGGGAGGGCGGGAACAGCCCCAGCATTTT. The encoded protein is CATSRAAGGREQPQHF.

This sequence joins TRBV10-3 and TRBJ2-7; 9 nucleotides match TRBD1. CDR3 length: 15 amino acids. The J segment lost 2 bases and the V segment lost 7 bases, leaving 9 bases of the junction unmatched. Germline loops: CDR1 ENHRY, CDR2 SYGVKD. The CDR3 DNA is TGTGCCATCAACGACTCCGGGACAGGGACCTACGAGCAGTACTTC. It yields the protein CAINDSGTGTYEQYF.

The chain combines TRBV2 with TRBJ1-1; 10 positions agree with TRBD1. Per the germline V gene, CDR1 is SNHLY and CDR2 is FYNNEI. The V segment lost 4 bases and the J segment 1 base; nucleotides outside the gene matches: 3. This CDR3 contains 15 residues. CDR3 amino acids: CASSGQGASNTEAFF. Here the CDR3 DNA reads TGTGCCAGCAGTGGACAGGGGGCATCGAACACTGAAGCTTTCTTT.

The chain uses TRBV6-1 and TRBJ1-2, with 9 bases lining up with TRBD1. The CDR3 is 15 amino acids. J was trimmed by 5 bases and V by 6 bases; bases with no gene match: 10. From germline, CDR1 is MNHNS and CDR2 SASEGT. This CDR3 is CASRSPGQGTYGYTF. CDR3 bases: TGTGCCAGCAGATCGCCGGGACAGGGAACTTATGGCTACACCTTC.

The rearrangement links TRBV5-6 to TRBJ2-1, with 11 nucleotides matching TRBD1. V lost 3 bases and J lost 1; bases outside the gene matches: 0. This CDR3 has 15 residues. Germline assignment: CDR1 SGHDT and CDR2 YYEEEE. CDR3 amino acids: CASSWDRGSYNEQFF. CDR3 nucleotides: TGTGCCAGCAGCTGGGACAGGGGGTCCTACAATGAGCAGTTCTTC.

DNA for the CDR3: TGTGCCAGTAGTATCAGAGCGGGGTTCTACGAGCAGTACTTC. Translation gives CASSIRAGFYEQYF. The genes are TRBV19 and TRBJ2-7; 7 bases align to TRBD2. The CDR3 consists of 14 residues. CDR1 and CDR2 (germline): LNHDA, SQIVND (reference sequence). The ends lost 3 bases at V and 3 bases at J; junction bases unmatched: 5.

The table lists this clone with a count of one. The chain combines TRBV29-1 with TRBJ1-2, with 7 bases aligning to TRBD1. This CDR3 contains 11 residues. V dropped 5 bases and J dropped 9; count of bases not matched to a gene: 6. Germline lookup yields CDR1 SQVTM and CDR2 ANQGSEA. This CDR3 reads CSVHDRECYTF. CDR3 in DNA: TGCAGCGTTCACGACAGGGAGTGCTACACCTTC.

V gene TRBV19 combines with J gene TRBJ2-7, with a tentative D call TRBD2 (6 bases). The V gene lost 3 bases and the J gene lost 3 bases, with 9 bases spanning the gap. CDR1 and CDR2 from the germline V gene are LNHDA and SQIVND (reference sequence). The CDR3 spans 13 residues. The CDR3 loop is CASSIGGDYEQYF. For the CDR3, the DNA is TGTGCCAGTAGTATTGGCGGGGACTACGAGCAGTACTTC.